The source of this T cell receptor beta chain is a study of blood T cell repertoires in COVID-19. Study context: The United States, Italy and Spain supplied acute and convalescent COVID-19 samples. Sample material is recorded as cDNA or gDNA derived from T cells, B-cell-depleted T cells, or PBMCs.

This clone was observed once. Original processing methods: Cell counts per sample came from amplifying reference gene primers. Sequencing was performed with immunoSEQ multiplex PCR; in TCRdb, only in-frame clones are kept and a portion is missing. Clone size and V and J calls were adopted from that table, with D and trimming inferred from the DNA. Of 45,000 or so clones in the sample, approximately 70% were seen once. Trimming took off 6 bases at V and 7 bases at J, with 18 bases between the two ends. Germline V gene sequence: CDR1 MDHEN, CDR2 SYDVKM. The CDR3 length is 14 residues. Sequencing was performed on peripheral blood. The sequence came from a man aged 80 or over with acute or convalescent COVID-19. The chain is built from TRBV28 and TRBJ1-2, with D perhaps matching TRBD1 (5 bases). CDR3 sequence reads: CASRREQGTSGYTF. In nucleotides, the CDR3 is TGTGCCAGCAGACGGGAGCAGGGTACAAGTGGCTACACCTTC.